This T cell receptor (beta chain) came from a study of cytotoxic CD8 clonotypes in ibrutinib-treated CLL. Extraction of roughly 2 micrograms of genomic DNA from cryopreserved PBMCs supplied material for TCR beta libraries. Study results and limitations: Sustained-remission and progressing patients' sampling times differed. Measured clonality at baseline was greater than in age-matched healthy donors and tracked with circulating CD8+ T-cell counts.

About this clone itself: The antigen is unknown.

Generated by immunoSEQ multiplex PCR, the TCRdb table keeps only in-frame clones and is missing some. The table includes some 300,000 clones, more than 65% detected once. Trimming took 6 bases from V and 3 from J, leaving 14 bases between them. Germline values: CDR1 SQVTM, CDR2 ANQGSEA. The length of the CDR3 is 13 residues. The chain joins TRBV29-1 to TRBJ1-1; tentatively, D is TRBD1 (5 bases). This TCR came from a human donor with chronic lymphocytic leukemia. The sample consisted of PBMCs, taken before ibrutinib treatment. The CDR3 reads CSVSQARYTEAFF. CDR3 DNA: TGCAGCGTCTCACAGGCGCGGTACACTGAAGCTTTCTTT.